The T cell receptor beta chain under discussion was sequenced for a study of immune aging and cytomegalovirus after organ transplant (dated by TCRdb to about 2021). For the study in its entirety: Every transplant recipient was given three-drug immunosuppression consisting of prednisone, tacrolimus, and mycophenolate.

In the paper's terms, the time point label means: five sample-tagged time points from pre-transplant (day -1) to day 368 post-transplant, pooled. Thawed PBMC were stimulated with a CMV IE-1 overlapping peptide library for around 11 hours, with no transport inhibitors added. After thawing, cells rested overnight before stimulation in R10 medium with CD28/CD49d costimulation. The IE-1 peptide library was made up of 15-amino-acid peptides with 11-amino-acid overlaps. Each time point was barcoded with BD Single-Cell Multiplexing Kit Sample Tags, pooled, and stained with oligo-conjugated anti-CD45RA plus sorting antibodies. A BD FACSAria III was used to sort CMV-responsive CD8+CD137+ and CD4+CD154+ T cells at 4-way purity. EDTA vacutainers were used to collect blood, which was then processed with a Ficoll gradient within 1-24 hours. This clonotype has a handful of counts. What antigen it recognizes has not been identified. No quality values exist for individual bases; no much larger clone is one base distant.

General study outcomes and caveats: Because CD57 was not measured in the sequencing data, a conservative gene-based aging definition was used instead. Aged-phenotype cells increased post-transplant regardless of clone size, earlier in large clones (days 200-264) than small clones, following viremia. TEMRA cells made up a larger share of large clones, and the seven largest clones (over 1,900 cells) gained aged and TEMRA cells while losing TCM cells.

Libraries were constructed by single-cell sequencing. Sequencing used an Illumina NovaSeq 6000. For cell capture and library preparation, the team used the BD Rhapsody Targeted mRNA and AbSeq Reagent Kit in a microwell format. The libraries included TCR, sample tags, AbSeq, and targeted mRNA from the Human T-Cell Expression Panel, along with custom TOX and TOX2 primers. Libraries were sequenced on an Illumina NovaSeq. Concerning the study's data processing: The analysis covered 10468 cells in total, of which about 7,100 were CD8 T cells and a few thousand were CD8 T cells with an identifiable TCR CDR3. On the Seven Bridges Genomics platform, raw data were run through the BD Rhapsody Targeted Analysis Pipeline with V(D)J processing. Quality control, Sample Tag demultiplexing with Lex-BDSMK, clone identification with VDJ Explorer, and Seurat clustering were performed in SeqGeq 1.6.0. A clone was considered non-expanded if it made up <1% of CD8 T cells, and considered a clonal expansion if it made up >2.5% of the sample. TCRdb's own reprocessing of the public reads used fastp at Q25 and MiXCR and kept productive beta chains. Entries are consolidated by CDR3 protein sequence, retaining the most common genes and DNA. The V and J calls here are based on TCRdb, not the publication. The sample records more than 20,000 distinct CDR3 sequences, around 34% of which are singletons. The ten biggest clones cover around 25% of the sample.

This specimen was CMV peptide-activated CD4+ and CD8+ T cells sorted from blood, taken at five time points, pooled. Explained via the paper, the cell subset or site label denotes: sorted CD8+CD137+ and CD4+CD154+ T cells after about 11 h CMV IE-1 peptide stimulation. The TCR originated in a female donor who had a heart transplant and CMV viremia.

The CDR3 region has the sequence CASSLDRTGYYEQFF. The nucleotide sequence is TGTGCCAGCAGCTTAGATCGGACAGGGTATTATGAGCAGTTCTTC. This receptor chain uses TRBV11-2 and TRBJ2-1, with 8 bases in between that match TRBD1. The germline V gene sets CDR1 to SGHAT and CDR2 to FQNNGV. Relative to germline, V is missing 0 bases and J is missing 8 bases, with 6 bases of the junction outside any gene match. CDR3 length: 15 amino acids, cysteine to phenylalanine. CDR3 DNA only is kept here, 45 bases in frame from base 1. With the rest looked up from the reference TRBV11-2 and TRBJ2-1 genes rather than sequenced, the full variable domain is EAGVAQSPRYKIIEKRQSVAFWCNPISGHATLYWYQQILGQGPKLLIQFQNNGVVDDSQLPKDRFSAERLKGVDSTLKIQPAKLEDSAVYLCASSLDRTGYYEQFFGPGTRLTVL.